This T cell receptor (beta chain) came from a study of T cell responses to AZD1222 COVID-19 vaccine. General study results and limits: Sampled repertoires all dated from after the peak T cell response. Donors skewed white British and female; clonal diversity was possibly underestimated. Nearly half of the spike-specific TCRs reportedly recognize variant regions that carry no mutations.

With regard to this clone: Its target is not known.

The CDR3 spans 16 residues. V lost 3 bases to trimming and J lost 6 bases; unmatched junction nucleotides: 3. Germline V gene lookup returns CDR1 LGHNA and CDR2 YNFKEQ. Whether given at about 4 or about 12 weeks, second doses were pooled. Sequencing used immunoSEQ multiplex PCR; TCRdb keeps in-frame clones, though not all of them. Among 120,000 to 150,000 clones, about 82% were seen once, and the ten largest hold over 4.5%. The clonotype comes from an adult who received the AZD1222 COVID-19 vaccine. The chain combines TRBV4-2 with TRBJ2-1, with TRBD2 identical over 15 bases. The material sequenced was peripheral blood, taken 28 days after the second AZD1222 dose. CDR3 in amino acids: CASSHEGLAGGNEQFF. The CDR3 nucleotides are TGTGCCAGCAGCCACGAGGGACTAGCGGGGGGCAATGAGCAGTTCTTC.